The source of this T cell receptor beta chain is a study of blood T cell repertoires in COVID-19. Study-level information: Samples of COVID-19 (acute and convalescent) were obtained from the United States, Italy and Spain. In each case, the material was cDNA or gDNA derived from T cells, B-cell-depleted T cells, or PBMCs.

Original data processing: Amplification of reference gene primers was used by the study to estimate nucleated cell counts. Only in-frame clones appear in the TCRdb table, and some are missing; sequencing was by immunoSEQ multiplex PCR. V and J calls and clone size come straight from that table; D and trimming were deduced from the DNA. Of hundreds of thousands of clones listed, more than 80% are singletons. The clonotype was recovered from a young woman with acute or convalescent COVID-19. Sequenced: peripheral blood.

The CDR3 sequence is CASSLSGTVTTNEKLFF. In nucleotides, the CDR3 is TGTGCCAGCAGCTTGTCAGGGACAGTGACAACTAATGAAAAACTGTTTTTT. This rearrangement joins TRBV11-2 to TRBJ1-4, with 7 bases aligning to TRBD1. The CDR3 loop spans 17 amino acids. With 3 bases clipped from V and 0 bases from J, the junction kept 7 bases outside the gene matches. Germline V gene data show CDR1 as SGHAT and CDR2 as FQNNGV.